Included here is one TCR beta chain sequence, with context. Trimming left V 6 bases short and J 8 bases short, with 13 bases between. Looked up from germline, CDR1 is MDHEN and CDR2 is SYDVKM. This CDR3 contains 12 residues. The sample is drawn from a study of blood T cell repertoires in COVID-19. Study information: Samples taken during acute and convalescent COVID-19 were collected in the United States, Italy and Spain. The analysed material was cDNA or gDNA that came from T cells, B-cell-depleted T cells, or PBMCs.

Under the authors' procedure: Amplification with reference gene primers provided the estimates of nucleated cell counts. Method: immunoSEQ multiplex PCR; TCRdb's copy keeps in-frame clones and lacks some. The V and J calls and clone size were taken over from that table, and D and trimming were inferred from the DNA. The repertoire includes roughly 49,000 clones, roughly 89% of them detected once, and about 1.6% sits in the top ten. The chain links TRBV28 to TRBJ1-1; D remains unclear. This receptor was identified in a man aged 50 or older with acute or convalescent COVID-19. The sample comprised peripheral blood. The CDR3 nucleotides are TGTGCCAGCAGGTTGGGAGAGTGGGAAGCTTTCTTT. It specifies CASRLGEWEAFF.